This T cell receptor beta chain was found in a study of blood T cell repertoires in COVID-19. Whole-study context: In each case, the material was cDNA or gDNA derived from T cells, B-cell-depleted T cells, or PBMCs.

Assay: immunoSEQ multiplex PCR; the TCRdb copy retains only in-frame clones and omits some. This table has under 250,000 clones, over 80% appearing once. The CDR3 contains 13 residues. Unmatched junction bases numbered 7, after V lost 3 bases and J lost 7 bases. Germline V CDR1 and CDR2: SGHNT, YYREEE (reference sequence). This clonotype originated in a man aged 35 to 55 with acute or convalescent COVID-19. Sequencing was done on a sample of peripheral blood. The chain combines TRBV5-4 with TRBJ2-7; 7 nucleotides agree with TRBD1. CDR3: CASSSGTEKEQYF. The CDR3 DNA sequence: TGTGCCAGCAGCTCCGGGACAGAGAAGGAGCAGTACTTC.